This T cell receptor beta chain was retrieved from a study of cytomegalovirus exposure and HLA in healthy donors. The study, taken as a whole, reports: Excluded: some indistinguishable V segments such as TRBV6-2 and TRBV6-3. The dataset shows that most TCR sequences were rare, while some public TCRs occurred in many donors.

As to this clone: Its antigen is undetermined.

The study ran its PCR with 60 Vbeta and 13 Jbeta primers. Profiling relied on immunoSEQ multiplex PCR, and the TCRdb table lists in-frame clones only, not all of them. Of about 160,000 clones listed, around 80% are singletons. From germline, CDR1 is SGHRS and CDR2 YFSETQ. V was pared by 3 bases and J by 4 bases, with 14 bases of the junction left unmatched. The CDR3 totals 17 residues. This TCR derives from a man aged 30 to 45 in good health and CMV-seronegative. The source material was PBMCs. V and J are TRBV5-1 and TRBJ2-5, with 8 positions matching TRBD2. For the CDR3, the DNA is TGCGCCAGCAGCTCCTCACCCCCGGGACTAGGAGGAGAGACCCAGTACTTC. Protein: CASSSSPPGLGGETQYF.